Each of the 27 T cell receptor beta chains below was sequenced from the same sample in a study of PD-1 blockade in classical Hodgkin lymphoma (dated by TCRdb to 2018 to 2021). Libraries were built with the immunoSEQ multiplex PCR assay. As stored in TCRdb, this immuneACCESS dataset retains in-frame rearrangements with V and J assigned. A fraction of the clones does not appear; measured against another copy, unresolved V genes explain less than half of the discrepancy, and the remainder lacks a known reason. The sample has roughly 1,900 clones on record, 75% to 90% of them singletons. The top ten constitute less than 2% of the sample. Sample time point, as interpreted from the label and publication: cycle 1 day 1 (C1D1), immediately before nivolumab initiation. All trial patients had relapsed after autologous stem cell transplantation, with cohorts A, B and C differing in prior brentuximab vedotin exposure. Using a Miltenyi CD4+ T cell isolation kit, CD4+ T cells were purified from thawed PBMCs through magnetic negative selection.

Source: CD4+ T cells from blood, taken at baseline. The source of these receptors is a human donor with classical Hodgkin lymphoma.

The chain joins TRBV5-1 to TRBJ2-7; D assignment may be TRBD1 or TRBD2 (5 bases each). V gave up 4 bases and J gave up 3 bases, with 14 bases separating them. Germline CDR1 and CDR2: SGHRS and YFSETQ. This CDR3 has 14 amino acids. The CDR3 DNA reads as TGCGCCAGCAGCGATCCCGGGGCCATCTACGAGCAGTACTTC. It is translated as CASSDPGAIYEQYF.

CDR3 amino acids: CASSITSTQQYF. The CDR3 DNA reads as TGTGCCAGCAGCATCACTAGTACCCAGCAGTACTTC. The rearrangement uses TRBV11-2 and TRBJ2-7; TRBD2 might be the D (5 bases). Germline V gene data show CDR1 as SGHAT and CDR2 as FQNNGV. There are 12 residues in the CDR3. Deletions cut 5 bases from V and 8 bases from J, with 13 bases between.

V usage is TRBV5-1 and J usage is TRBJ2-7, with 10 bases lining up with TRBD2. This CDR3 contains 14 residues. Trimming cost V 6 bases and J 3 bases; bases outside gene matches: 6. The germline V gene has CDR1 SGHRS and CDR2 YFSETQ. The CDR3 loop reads CASKQTSGVYEQYF. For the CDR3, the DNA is TGCGCCAGCAAGCAAACTAGCGGGGTCTACGAGCAGTACTTC.

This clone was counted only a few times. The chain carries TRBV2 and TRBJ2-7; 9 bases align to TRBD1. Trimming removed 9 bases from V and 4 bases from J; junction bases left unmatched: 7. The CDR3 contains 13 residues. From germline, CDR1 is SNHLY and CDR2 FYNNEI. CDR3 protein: CASSGQGTYEQYF. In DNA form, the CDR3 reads TGTGCCAGTTCCGGACAGGGGACATACGAGCAGTACTTC.

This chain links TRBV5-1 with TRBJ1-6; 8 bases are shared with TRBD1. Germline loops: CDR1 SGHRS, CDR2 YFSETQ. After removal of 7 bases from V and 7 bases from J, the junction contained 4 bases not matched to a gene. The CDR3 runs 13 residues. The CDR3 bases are TGCGCCAGCCGGACAGGGACAAATTCACCCCTCCACTTT. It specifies CASRTGTNSPLHF.

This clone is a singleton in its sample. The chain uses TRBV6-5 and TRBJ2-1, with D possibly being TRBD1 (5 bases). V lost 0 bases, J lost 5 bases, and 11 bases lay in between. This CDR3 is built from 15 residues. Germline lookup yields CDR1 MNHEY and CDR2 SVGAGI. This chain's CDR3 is CASSYSWGRDNEQFF. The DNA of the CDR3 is TGTGCCAGCAGTTACTCGTGGGGCAGGGACAATGAGCAGTTCTTC.

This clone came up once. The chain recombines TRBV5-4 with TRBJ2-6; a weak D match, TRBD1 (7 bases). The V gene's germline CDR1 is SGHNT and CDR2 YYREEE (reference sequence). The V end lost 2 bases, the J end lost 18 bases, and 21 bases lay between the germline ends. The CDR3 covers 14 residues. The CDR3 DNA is TGTGCCAGCAGCTTTGAGAGGGGGCGCGGGGTCGGGACTTTC. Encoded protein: CASSFERGRGVGTF.

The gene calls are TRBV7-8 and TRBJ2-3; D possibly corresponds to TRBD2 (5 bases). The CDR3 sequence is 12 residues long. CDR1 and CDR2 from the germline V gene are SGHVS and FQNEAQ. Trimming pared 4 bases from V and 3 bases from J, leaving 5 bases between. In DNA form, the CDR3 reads TGTGCCAGCAGCTGGGAGACAGATACGCAGTATTTT. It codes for CASSWETDTQYF.

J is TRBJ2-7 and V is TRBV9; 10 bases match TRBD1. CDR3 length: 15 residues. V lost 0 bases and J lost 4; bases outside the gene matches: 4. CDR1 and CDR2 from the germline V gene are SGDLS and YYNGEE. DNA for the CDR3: TGTGCCAGCAGCGTAGATTGGGACAGGGGATACGAGCAGTACTTC. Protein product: CASSVDWDRGYEQYF.

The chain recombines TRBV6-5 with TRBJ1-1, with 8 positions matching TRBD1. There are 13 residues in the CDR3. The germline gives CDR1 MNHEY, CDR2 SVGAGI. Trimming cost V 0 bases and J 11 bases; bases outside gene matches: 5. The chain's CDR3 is CASSYSPRTGAFF. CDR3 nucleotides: TGTGCCAGCAGTTACTCTCCGAGGACAGGGGCTTTCTTT.

CDR3 nucleotides: TGTGCCAGCAGCTTAGCGGTGGGGGCGGGCACAGATACGCAGTATTTT. This gives the protein CASSLAVGAGTDTQYF. The chain links TRBV7-2 to TRBJ2-3; perhaps TRBD1 as D (6 bases). Trimming cost V 0 bases and J 1 base, with 11 bases left between them. The CDR3 is made up of 16 amino acids. Germline V CDR1 and CDR2: SGHTA, FQGNSA.

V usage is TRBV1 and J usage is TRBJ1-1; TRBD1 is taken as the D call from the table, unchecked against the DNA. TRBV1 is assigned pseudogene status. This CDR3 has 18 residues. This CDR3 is CTSSQAPGQETKRTEAFF. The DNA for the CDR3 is TGCACCAGCAGCCAAGCCCCAGGGCAGGAGACAAAGAGGACTGAAGCTTTCTTT.

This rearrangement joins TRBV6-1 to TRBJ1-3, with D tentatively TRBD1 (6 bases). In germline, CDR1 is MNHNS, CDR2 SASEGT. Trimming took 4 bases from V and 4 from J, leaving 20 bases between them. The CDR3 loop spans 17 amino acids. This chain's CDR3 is CASSALLQGSSGNTIYF. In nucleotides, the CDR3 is TGTGCCAGCAGTGCCCTTTTACAGGGTTCATCGGGAAACACCATATATTTT.

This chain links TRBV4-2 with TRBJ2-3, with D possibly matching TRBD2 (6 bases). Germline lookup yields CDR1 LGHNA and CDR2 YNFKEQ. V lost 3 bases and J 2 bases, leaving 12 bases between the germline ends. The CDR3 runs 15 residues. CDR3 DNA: TGTGCCAGCAGCCACGGGAGACCTCACACAGATACGCAGTATTTT. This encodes CASSHGRPHTDTQYF.

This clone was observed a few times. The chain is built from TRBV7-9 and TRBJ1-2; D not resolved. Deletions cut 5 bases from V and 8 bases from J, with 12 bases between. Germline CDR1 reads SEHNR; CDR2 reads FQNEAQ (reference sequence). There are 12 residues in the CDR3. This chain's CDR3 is CASSPNPRGYTF. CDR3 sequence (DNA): TGTGCCAGCAGCCCTAATCCACGAGGCTACACCTTC.

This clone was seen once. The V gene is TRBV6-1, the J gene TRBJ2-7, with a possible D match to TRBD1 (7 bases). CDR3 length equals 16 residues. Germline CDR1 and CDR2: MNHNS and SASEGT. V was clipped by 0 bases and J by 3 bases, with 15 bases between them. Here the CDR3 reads CASSEARRGHNYEQYF. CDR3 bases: TGTGCCAGCAGTGAAGCGCGGAGGGGGCACAACTACGAGCAGTACTTC.

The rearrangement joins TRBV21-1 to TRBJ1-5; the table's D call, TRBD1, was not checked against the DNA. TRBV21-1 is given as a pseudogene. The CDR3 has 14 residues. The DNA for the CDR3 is TGTGCCAGCAGCCCTCGACAGGCCAGTCAGCCCCAGCATTTT. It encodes CASSPRQASQPQHF.

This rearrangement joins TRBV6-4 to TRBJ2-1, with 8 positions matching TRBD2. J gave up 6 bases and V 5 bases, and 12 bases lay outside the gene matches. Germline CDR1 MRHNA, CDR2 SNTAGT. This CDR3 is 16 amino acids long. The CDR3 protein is CASSSFGGGTSNEQFF. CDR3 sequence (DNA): TGTGCCAGCAGTTCTTTCGGGGGGGGCACTTCCAATGAGCAGTTCTTC.

The CDR3 loop is CASSYLAGQETQYF. Here the CDR3 DNA reads TGTGCCAGCAGTTACTTAGCGGGGCAAGAGACCCAGTACTTC. The chain uses TRBV6-5 and TRBJ2-5; 8 positions agree with TRBD2. The CDR3 runs to 14 residues. CDR1 and CDR2 from the germline V gene are MNHEY and SVGAGI. The ends lost 1 base at V and 2 bases at J; junction bases unmatched: 0.

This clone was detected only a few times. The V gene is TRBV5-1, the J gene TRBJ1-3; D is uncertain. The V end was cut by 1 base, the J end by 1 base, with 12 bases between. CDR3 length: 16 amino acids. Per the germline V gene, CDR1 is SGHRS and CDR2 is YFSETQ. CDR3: CASSLRLGRSGNTIYF. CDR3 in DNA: TGCGCCAGCAGCTTGAGGTTGGGCCGATCTGGAAACACCATATATTTT.

The CDR3 region has the DNA TGTGCCAGCAGGGTATACAGGGTAGATCAGCCCCAGCATTTT. Its translation is CASRVYRVDQPQHF. V usage is TRBV2 and J usage is TRBJ1-5; maybe TRBD1 (6 bases). This CDR3 is 14 amino acids long. Germline assignment: CDR1 SNHLY and CDR2 FYNNEI. Trimming pared 6 bases from V and 5 bases from J, leaving 14 bases between.

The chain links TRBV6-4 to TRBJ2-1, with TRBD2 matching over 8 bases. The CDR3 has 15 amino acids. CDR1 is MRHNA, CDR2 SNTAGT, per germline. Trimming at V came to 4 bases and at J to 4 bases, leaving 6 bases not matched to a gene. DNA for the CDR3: TGTGCCAGCAGTGTGAGTAGCGGGGCGTACAATGAGCAGTTCTTC. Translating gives CASSVSSGAYNEQFF.

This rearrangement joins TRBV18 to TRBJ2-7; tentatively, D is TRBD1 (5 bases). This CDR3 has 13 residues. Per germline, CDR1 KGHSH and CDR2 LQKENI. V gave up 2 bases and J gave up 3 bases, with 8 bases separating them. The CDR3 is CASSPGAGYEQYF. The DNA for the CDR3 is TGTGCCAGCTCACCAGGGGCAGGCTACGAGCAGTACTTC.

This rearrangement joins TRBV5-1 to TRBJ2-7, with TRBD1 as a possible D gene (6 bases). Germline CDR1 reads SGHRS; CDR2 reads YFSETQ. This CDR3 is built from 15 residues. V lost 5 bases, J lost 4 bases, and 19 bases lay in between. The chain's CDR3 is CASRASRGLDYEQYF. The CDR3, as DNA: TGCGCCAGCAGGGCTTCCAGGGGTCTAGATTACGAGCAGTACTTC. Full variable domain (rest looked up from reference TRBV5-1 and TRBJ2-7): KAGVTQTPRYLIKTRGQQVTLSCSPISGHRSVSWYQQTPGQGLQFLFEYFSETQRNKGNFPGRFSGRQFSNSRSEMNVSTLELGDSALYLCASRASRGLDYEQYFGPGTRLTVT.

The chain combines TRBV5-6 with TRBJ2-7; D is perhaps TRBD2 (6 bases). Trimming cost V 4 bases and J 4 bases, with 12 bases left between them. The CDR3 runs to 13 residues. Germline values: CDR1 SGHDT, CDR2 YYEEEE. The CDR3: CASSPTGRYEQYF. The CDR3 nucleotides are TGTGCCAGCAGCCCGACTGGGAGGTACGAGCAGTACTTC. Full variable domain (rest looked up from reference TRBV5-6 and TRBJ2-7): DAGVTQSPTHLIKTRGQQVTLRCSPKSGHDTVSWYQQALGQGPQFIFQYYEEEERQRGNFPDRFSGHQFPNYSSELNVNALLLGDSALYLCASSPTGRYEQYFGPGTRLTVT.

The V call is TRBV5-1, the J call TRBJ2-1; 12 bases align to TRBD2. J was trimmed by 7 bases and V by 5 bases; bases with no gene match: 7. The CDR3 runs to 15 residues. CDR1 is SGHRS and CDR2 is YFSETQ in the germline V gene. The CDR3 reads CASRPTSGSRNEQFF. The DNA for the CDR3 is TGCGCCAGCAGACCGACTAGCGGGAGTAGGAATGAGCAGTTCTTC.

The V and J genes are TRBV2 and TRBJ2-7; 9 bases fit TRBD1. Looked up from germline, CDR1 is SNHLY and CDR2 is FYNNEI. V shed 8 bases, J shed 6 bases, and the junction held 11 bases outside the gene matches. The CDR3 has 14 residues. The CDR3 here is CASLSGTGSPEQYF. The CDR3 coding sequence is TGTGCCAGCCTTTCCGGGACAGGGTCCCCCGAGCAGTACTTC.